The 5 T cell receptor beta chains reported below all come from one sample, sequenced in a study of technical replicates of blood from a few donors. Using immunoSEQ multiplex PCR, the repertoire was profiled, and TCRdb retains in-frame clones only, with some absent. The sample comprises around 85,000 clones, roughly 94% of which are singletons, and less than 0.3% rests with the top ten. The sample consisted of T cells isolated from PBMCs. Receptors were obtained from a human donor in good health.

V and J are TRBV6-1 and TRBJ2-7, with D possibly being TRBD1 (5 bases). Germline assignment: CDR1 MNHNS and CDR2 SASEGT. V was trimmed by 5 bases and J by 4 bases, leaving 15 bases between them. CDR3 size: 14 residues. The DNA for the CDR3 is TGTGCCAGCAGTCCAGGGTGGACCCTTTACGAGCAGTACTTC. Amino acid sequence: CASSPGWTLYEQYF.

The chain employs TRBV7-9 and TRBJ1-1; no firm D call. CDR1 SEHNR and CDR2 FQNEAQ come from the germline V gene (reference sequence). The CDR3 is made up of 14 amino acids. Trimming stripped 0 bases from V and 1 base from J, with 6 bases between. For the CDR3, the DNA is TGTGCCAGCAGCTTAGCCGGGAAGAACACTGAAGCTTTCTTT. It codes for CASSLAGKNTEAFF.

V is TRBV5-4 and J is TRBJ2-1; 12 bases agree with TRBD2. The J segment lost 13 bases and the V segment lost 3 bases, leaving 11 bases of the junction unmatched. Germline lookup yields CDR1 SGHNT and CDR2 YYREEE (reference sequence). The CDR3 consists of 15 residues. CDR3 protein: CASSSTSGGPHIQFF. The CDR3 coding sequence is TGTGCCAGCAGCTCGACTAGCGGGGGCCCCCATATTCAGTTCTTC.

The rearrangement uses TRBV27 and TRBJ2-1, with D possibly being TRBD1 (5 bases). Trimming took 2 bases from V and 4 from J, leaving 9 bases between them. The CDR3 runs 14 residues. Germline-derived CDR1 and CDR2 are MNHEY and SMNVEV (reference sequence). The CDR3 sequence: CASSLGASYNEQFF. For the CDR3, the DNA is TGTGCCAGCAGTTTAGGGGCCTCTTACAATGAGCAGTTCTTC.

The chain combines TRBV5-1 with TRBJ2-1; D is perhaps TRBD2 (6 bases). The V end was cut by 0 bases, the J end by 6 bases, with 16 bases between. The V gene's germline CDR1 is SGHRS and CDR2 YFSETQ. The CDR3 runs to 16 residues. In DNA, the CDR3 is TGCGCCAGCAGCTTGGACACTAGCTGGGTGGGCAATGAGCAGTTCTTC. Translated, it gives CASSLDTSWVGNEQFF.